This is a list of T cell receptor beta chains from one sample in a study of cytomegalovirus exposure and HLA in healthy donors. Data came from immunoSEQ multiplex PCR; TCRdb stores just in-frame clones and leaves some out. The table shows about 280,000 clones, with 70% to 90% occurring only once. Sequences were obtained from PBMCs. Every receptor here comes from a woman younger than 30 in good health and CMV-seronegative. Both conserved end residues are part of each CDR3. D genes are given only for firm matches. Size is stated for part of the rows, as once, few or many counts, or as a class when the clone is expanded.

.	.	TRBJ2-5	TRBV5-4	TGTGCCAGCAGCTGGCCCCAAGAGACCCAGTACTTC	CASSWPQETQYF
.	.	TRBJ1-1	TRBV18	TGTGCCAGCTCACCATGGGATCTGGCGGGCAACACTGAAGCTTTCTTT	CASSPWDLAGNTEAFF
.	TRBD2	TRBJ2-1	TRBV19	TGTGCCAGTAGTATGGGAGGGCTAGCCCGGGGGTCATCGGAGCAGTTCTTC	CASSMGGLARGSSEQFF
.	.	TRBJ2-1	TRBV19	TGTGCCAGTAGTACCTCGGCCAGGGGCCCCATTTATTACAATGAGCAGTTCTTC	CASSTSARGPIYYNEQFF
.	.	TRBJ1-5	TRBV23-1	TGCGCCAGCAGTCAATCATTCGTTTGGGGGGACAATCAGCCCCAGCATTTT	CASSQSFVWGDNQPQHF
.	TRBD2	TRBJ2-2	TRBV11-2	TGTGCCAGCAGCCCGGGGGGGGCTGGGGAGCTGTTTTTT	CASSPGGAGELFF
.	.	TRBJ2-1	TRBV14	TGTGCCAGCAGCCAGGTTTGGGGCACAATGTACAATGAGCAGTTCTTC	CASSQVWGTMYNEQFF
many	TRBD1	TRBJ1-3	TRBV7-6	TGTGCCAGCAGCTTAACAATGCCGGGACAGGGGGCAACTGGAAACACCATATATTTT	CASSLTMPGQGATGNTIYF
.	.	TRBJ1-5	TRBV19	TGTGCCAGTAGTATAGAAGGAGGGTTAGGCAATCAGCCCCAGCATTTT	CASSIEGGLGNQPQHF
once	.	TRBJ2-7	TRBV18	TGTGCCAGCTCACCAAATGCGGGAACCTACGAGCAGTACTTC	CASSPNAGTYEQYF
.	.	TRBJ2-7	TRBV7-9	TGTGCCAGCAGCCTAAGAGGGAGTACCTACGAGCAGTACTTC	CASSLRGSTYEQYF
.	.	TRBJ1-2	TRBV14	TGTGCCAGCAGCCAAGTCGGTGGAGGGATTGGCTACACCTTC	CASSQVGGGIGYTF
.	TRBD1	TRBJ1-2	TRBV5-1	TGCGCCAGCAGCCGAACATTAACAGGGGGCAGTGGCTATGGCTACACCTTC	CASSRTLTGGSGYGYTF
.	.	TRBJ1-2	TRBV7-9	TGTGCCAGCAGCTTATATACGGGAAACTATGGCTACACCTTC	CASSLYTGNYGYTF
.	.	TRBJ1-2	TRBV28	TGTGCCAGCAGTTCTGGGGGGGGCGAAAACTATGGCTACACCTTC	CASSSGGGENYGYTF
.	TRBD2	TRBJ2-3	TRBV6-6	TGTGCCAGCAGGTTAGCGGGAAGCACAGATACGCAGTATTTT	CASRLAGSTDTQYF
.	TRBD2	TRBJ2-5	TRBV4-2	TGTGCCAGCAGCCAAGATTCTATTGCTAGCGGGAGAGAGACCCAGTACTTC	CASSQDSIASGRETQYF
.	.	TRBJ1-5	TRBV30	TGTGCCTGGAGTGGAAGCGGCAATCAGCCCCAGCATTTT	CAWSGSGNQPQHF
.	.	TRBJ2-7	TRBV6-5	TGTGCCAGCAGTTACTCCCCGAGCGGACTTACCTACGAGCAGTACTTC	CASSYSPSGLTYEQYF
few	TRBD1	TRBJ1-1	TRBV9	TGTGCCAGCAGCGGTCCGGGACAGGGTGAAGCTTTCTTT	CASSGPGQGEAFF
.	TRBD2	TRBJ2-1	TRBV10-2	TGCGCCAGCAGTGAGTCGGGACTAGCGGGAGGGAAAGAGCAGTTCTTC	CASSESGLAGGKEQFF
.	.	TRBJ2-1	TRBV29-1	TGCAGCGTCAAACCCCTAGCGCGCCTCTCCTACAATGAGCAGTTCTTC	CSVKPLARLSYNEQFF
.	.	TRBJ2-7	TRBV7-2	TGTGCCAGCAGCCCCTCCCGTGGCAGGGACTACGAGCAGTACTTC	CASSPSRGRDYEQYF
.	TRBD2	TRBJ2-3	TRBV27	TGTGCCAGCAGACGTAGCGGGGGAAGCACAGATACGCAGTATTTT	CASRRSGGSTDTQYF
.	TRBD1	TRBJ2-7	TRBV4-1	TGCGCCAGCAGCCAGACTCAGGGGGCTCCCTACGAGCAGTACTTC	CASSQTQGAPYEQYF
once	.	TRBJ2-5	TRBV11-2	TGTGCCAGCAGCCCCCCGCGGAGGTCCAGGGAGACCCAGTACTTC	CASSPPRRSRETQYF
.	TRBD2	TRBJ2-1	TRBV28	TGTGCCAGCAGTTTTGGCCTAGCGGCGCTAAACAATGAGCAGTTCTTC	CASSFGLAALNNEQFF
once	.	TRBJ2-7	TRBV7-2	TGTGCCAGCAGCTCCGGGACTCACGTCTCCTACGAGCAGTACTTC	CASSSGTHVSYEQYF
.	TRBD1	TRBJ1-1	TRBV11-3	TGTGCCAGCTCCCGGACAGGGGCGCACACTGAAGCTTTCTTT	CASSRTGAHTEAFF
.	.	TRBJ2-2	TRBV5-6	TGTGCCAGCAGCTCAGGGTTTACCGGGGAGCTGTTTTTT	CASSSGFTGELFF
.	TRBD2	TRBJ2-1	TRBV6-5	TGTGCCAGCAGTTACAGCGGGGGGAACAATGAGCAGTTCTTC	CASSYSGGNNEQFF
.	.	TRBJ2-7	TRBV7-6	TGTGCCAGCAGCACCCCCGGGGGGCTCGACGAGCAGTACTTC	CASSTPGGLDEQYF
once	TRBD2	TRBJ2-7	TRBV27	TGTGCCAGCAGTTCCCCCCCGGGACTAGGCTCCCACGAGCAGTACTTC	CASSSPPGLGSHEQYF
.	TRBD1	TRBJ2-1	TRBV4-3	TGCGCCAGCAGCCAGGTATGGGGACAGTCCTACAATGAGCAGTTCTTC	CASSQVWGQSYNEQFF
.	TRBD1	TRBJ2-2	TRBV6-5	TGTGCCAGCAAAACTCAGGGGGCGAACACCGGGGAGCTGTTTTTT	CASKTQGANTGELFF
few	.	TRBJ1-4	TRBV7-7	TGTGCTAGCAGCAATACTGTCGGAAAACTGTTTTTT	CASSNTVGKLFF
.	.	TRBJ2-5	TRBV7-2	TGTGCCAGCAGCTTCACGGGGACTGTGGAGACCCAGTACTTC	CASSFTGTVETQYF
.	TRBD1	TRBJ1-1	TRBV4-1	TGCGCCAGCAGCCACGGACCGGGACAGGGCAACACTGAAGCTTTCTTT	CASSHGPGQGNTEAFF
.	.	TRBJ2-4	TRBV28	TGTGCCAGCAGTTTCCGGGGTGAGGTTCAGTACTTC	CASSFRGEVQYF
once	TRBD1	TRBJ2-7	TRBV27	TGTGCCAGACCGTACAGGGGGCAGGACTACGAGCAGTACTTC	CARPYRGQDYEQYF
.	.	TRBJ2-1	TRBV28	TGTGCCATCTCACCCGGGAGTTTAGGAGTAAATGAGCAGTTCTTC	CAISPGSLGVNEQFF
.	.	TRBJ1-1	TRBV27	TGTGCCAGCAGTTTCAGGGCGCACACTGAAGCTTTCTTT	CASSFRAHTEAFF
.	TRBD1	TRBJ1-1	TRBV2	TGTGCCAGCAGTACCGGGACAGCGAACACTGAAGCTTTCTTT	CASSTGTANTEAFF